The clone carrying this T cell receptor (beta chain) occurred a few times. Its antigen is currently unknown. This sample is part of a study of T cell responses to AZD1222 COVID-19 vaccine. Study-level results: Possibly, clonal diversity was underestimated; donors were largely white British and included more females.

The repertoire was sequenced with immunoSEQ multiplex PCR; TCRdb's copy has only in-frame clones and lacks some. The sample has some 140,000 clones, about 90% seen once. Germline V gene sequence: CDR1 SGHDT, CDR2 YYEEEE. The CDR3 runs 18 residues. The V segment lost 3 bases and the J segment 5 bases; nucleotides outside the gene matches: 11. This receptor was obtained from an adult in good health. This chain joins TRBV5-6 and TRBJ2-3; 14 bases map to TRBD2. The sample in question was peripheral blood, obtained on day 0 of AZD1222 vaccination. The CDR3 nucleotides are TGTGCCAGCAGCTCCCCGGAGGGACTAGCGGGAGAATTAGATACGCAGTATTTT. Residues: CASSSPEGLAGELDTQYF.